This T cell receptor beta chain appears in the sequencing data of a study of cytomegalovirus exposure and HLA in healthy donors. PCR amplification relied on 60 Vbeta primers (plus 13 Jbeta primers). Profiling relied on immunoSEQ multiplex PCR, and the TCRdb table lists in-frame clones only, not all of them. The profile shows just over 150,000 clones, around 77% of them singletons. Unrecorded immune exposures were likely, despite nominal health at sampling. A note on this clone: The target antigen is unknown.

Study outcomes and limitations: Investigators reported approximately 170 TCR beta chains as tied to cytomegalovirus.

V lost 1 base, J lost 7 bases, and 11 bases lay in between. Germline V gene lookup returns CDR1 MGHDK and CDR2 SYGVNS. CDR3 length: 13 residues. Sequencing used PBMCs. This chain connects TRBV25-1 to TRBJ2-7; D perhaps matches TRBD1 (6 bases). This sequence originates from a woman aged 25 to 39 in good health and CMV-seronegative. The DNA of the CDR3 is TGTGCCAGCAGTGAATCCGGGACAACGGAGCAGTACTTC. It encodes CASSESGTTEQYF.